This T cell receptor (beta chain) was sequenced during a study of identical twins. Study-level findings and limits: The models gave estimates that fell short of the out-of-frame TCR alpha sharing seen in monozygotic twins.

In its sample, this clonotype was seen many times. What it binds is unknown. TCRdb re-analysed the 5' RACE reads in MiXCR, keeping a single row per CDR3 protein. The repertoire holds approximately 350,000 distinct CDR3 sequences, with approximately 13% as singletons. The length of the CDR3 is 16 residues. CDR1 is MGHRA, CDR2 YSYEKL, per germline. Trimming took 4 bases from V and 7 from J; bases not matched to a gene: 6. The sample was also reused in another study, on yellow fever vaccine responses in identical twins.

The material sequenced was CD8+ T cells sorted from blood. This clonotype originated in a woman aged 18-29 years in good health. V and J are TRBV4-1 and TRBJ2-2; 13 bases line up with TRBD2. The CDR3 DNA sequence: TGCGCCAGCAGCCCACGGACTAGCGGGAGTAACGGGGAGCTGTTTTTT. Its translation: CASSPRTSGSNGELFF.